These T cell receptor beta chains were read from a single sample in a study of ipilimumab plus nivolumab after autologous stem cell transplantation. Method: immunoSEQ multiplex PCR; TCRdb's copy keeps in-frame clones and lacks some. The table records 84,000 or so clones, over 80% of them present only once. The sequencing used PBMCs, collected in a trial of ipilimumab plus nivolumab as post-transplant consolidation. The receptor set was obtained from a male donor with diffuse large B-cell lymphoma. The CDR3 runs from the conserved cysteine through the conserved F or W. A D gene is named only where the DNA matches it firmly. Clone size is shown for a subset of rows, as once, few, many or a class of expanded clone.

clone size: -; J gene: TRBJ1-4; V gene: TRBV6-1; D gene: -; CDR3 protein: CASTPQTNEKLFF; CDR3 DNA: TGTGCCAGCACTCCCCAGACTAATGAAAAACTGTTTTTT
clone size: -; J gene: TRBJ2-2; V gene: TRBV7-8; D gene: TRBD1; CDR3 protein: CASSLMGQGAGGELFF; CDR3 DNA: TGTGCCAGCAGCTTAATGGGACAGGGGGCCGGCGGGGAGCTGTTTTTT
clone size: -; J gene: TRBJ1-5; V gene: TRBV27; D gene: -; CDR3 protein: CASRRDAKQPQHF; CDR3 DNA: TGTGCCAGCAGACGGGACGCAAAACAGCCCCAGCATTTT
clone size: -; J gene: TRBJ1-6; V gene: TRBV18; D gene: -; CDR3 protein: CASSKDSYNSPLHF; CDR3 DNA: TGTGCCAGCTCAAAGGACAGTTATAATTCACCCCTCCACTTT
clone size: -; J gene: TRBJ1-4; V gene: TRBV7-8; D gene: -; CDR3 protein: CASSFEEPLLTNEKLFF; CDR3 DNA: TGTGCCAGCAGCTTTGAGGAGCCCCTTTTAACTAATGAAAAACTGTTTTTT
clone size: -; J gene: TRBJ1-6; V gene: TRBV4-3; D gene: -; CDR3 protein: CASSQDLSGEGSPLHF; CDR3 DNA: TGCGCCAGCAGCCAAGATTTATCAGGGGAAGGGTCACCCCTCCACTTT
clone size: -; J gene: TRBJ2-5; V gene: TRBV2; D gene: -; CDR3 protein: CASSDRGGETQYF; CDR3 DNA: TGTGCCAGCAGTGACAGGGGGGGAGAGACCCAGTACTTC
clone size: -; J gene: TRBJ2-1; V gene: TRBV5-1; D gene: TRBD2; CDR3 protein: CASSLGAGAMSSYNEQFF; CDR3 DNA: TGCGCCAGCAGCTTGGGAGCGGGGGCCATGAGCTCCTACAATGAGCAGTTCTTC
clone size: few; J gene: TRBJ1-2; V gene: TRBV2; D gene: -; CDR3 protein: CASSDRYQGYTF; CDR3 DNA: TGTGCCAGCAGTGACAGGTATCAGGGCTACACCTTC
clone size: -; J gene: TRBJ2-3; V gene: TRBV11-1; D gene: -; CDR3 protein: CASSQTGLSQYF; CDR3 DNA: TGTGCCAGCAGCCAAACGGGTCTGTCGCAGTATTTT
clone size: -; J gene: TRBJ1-2; V gene: TRBV11-2; D gene: TRBD1; CDR3 protein: CASSLLDRVNYGYTF; CDR3 DNA: TGTGCCAGCAGCTTATTGGACAGGGTTAACTATGGCTACACCTTC
clone size: -; J gene: TRBJ2-7; V gene: TRBV10-1; D gene: -; CDR3 protein: CASSAHMTYEQYF; CDR3 DNA: TGCGCCAGCAGCGCTCATATGACCTACGAGCAGTACTTC
clone size: -; J gene: TRBJ2-3; V gene: TRBV6-6; D gene: -; CDR3 protein: CASSSQGGDTQYF; CDR3 DNA: TGTGCCAGCAGTTCACAGGGCGGAGATACGCAGTATTTT
clone size: once; J gene: TRBJ1-1; V gene: TRBV18; D gene: -; CDR3 protein: CASSAPQEGRTEAFF; CDR3 DNA: TGTGCCAGCTCAGCGCCACAGGAGGGGAGGACTGAAGCTTTCTTT
clone size: -; J gene: TRBJ1-1; V gene: TRBV7-8; D gene: TRBD1; CDR3 protein: CASSSQGAMGTEAFF; CDR3 DNA: TGTGCCAGCAGCTCACAGGGGGCCATGGGCACTGAAGCTTTCTTT
clone size: -; J gene: TRBJ2-7; V gene: TRBV28; D gene: -; CDR3 protein: CASSPSRGNREQYF; CDR3 DNA: TGTGCCAGCAGTCCGTCAAGGGGCAATCGCGAGCAGTACTTC
clone size: -; J gene: TRBJ2-3; V gene: TRBV30; D gene: -; CDR3 protein: CAWSVLSDTQYF; CDR3 DNA: TGTGCCTGGAGTGTACTCTCGGATACGCAGTATTTT
clone size: -; J gene: TRBJ2-6; V gene: TRBV19; D gene: -; CDR3 protein: CASRAEKSGANVLTF; CDR3 DNA: TGTGCCAGTAGGGCAGAAAAAAGTGGGGCCAACGTCCTGACTTTC
clone size: -; J gene: TRBJ2-5; V gene: TRBV5-4; D gene: TRBD1; CDR3 protein: CATQRQGTGETQYF; CDR3 DNA: TGTGCCACCCAGAGACAGGGGACGGGAGAGACCCAGTACTTC
clone size: -; J gene: TRBJ1-1; V gene: TRBV19; D gene: TRBD1; CDR3 protein: CASGTGRVGTEAFF; CDR3 DNA: TGTGCCAGTGGGACAGGGAGGGTCGGCACTGAAGCTTTCTTT
clone size: -; J gene: TRBJ2-1; V gene: TRBV7-9; D gene: TRBD2; CDR3 protein: CASSPRTSGGGSNEQFF; CDR3 DNA: TGTGCCAGCAGCCCCCGGACTAGCGGGGGGGGCAGCAATGAGCAGTTCTTC
clone size: -; J gene: TRBJ2-7; V gene: TRBV5-1; D gene: TRBD2; CDR3 protein: CASSRGFPTSGVGEQYF; CDR3 DNA: TGCGCCAGCAGCCGAGGATTCCCGACTAGCGGGGTCGGGGAGCAGTACTTC
clone size: -; J gene: TRBJ1-4; V gene: TRBV4-1; D gene: -; CDR3 protein: CASSQAIGGYEKLFF; CDR3 DNA: TGCGCCAGCAGCCAAGCGATAGGCGGGTATGAAAAACTGTTTTTT
clone size: -; J gene: TRBJ1-6; V gene: TRBV30; D gene: -; CDR3 protein: CAWRDRNNSPLHF; CDR3 DNA: TGTGCCTGGAGGGACAGAAATAATTCACCCCTCCACTTT
clone size: -; J gene: TRBJ1-5; V gene: TRBV6-1; D gene: -; CDR3 protein: CASSADRGSNQPQHF; CDR3 DNA: TGTGCCAGCAGTGCTGACAGAGGTAGCAATCAGCCCCAGCATTTT
clone size: -; J gene: TRBJ1-1; V gene: TRBV18; D gene: TRBD1; CDR3 protein: CASSPTTGINTEAFF; CDR3 DNA: TGTGCCAGCTCGCCGACGACAGGGATTAACACTGAAGCTTTCTTT
clone size: once; J gene: TRBJ1-2; V gene: TRBV2; D gene: -; CDR3 protein: CASPRGLTYGYTF; CDR3 DNA: TGTGCCAGCCCTCGGGGACTAACCTATGGCTACACCTTC
clone size: once; J gene: TRBJ2-7; V gene: TRBV6-5; D gene: TRBD1; CDR3 protein: CASSSSGTGGAEQYF; CDR3 DNA: TGTGCCAGCAGTTCCTCCGGGACAGGGGGCGCCGAGCAGTACTTC
clone size: -; J gene: TRBJ1-6; V gene: TRBV7-9; D gene: -; CDR3 protein: CASSLARGGFNSPLHF; CDR3 DNA: TGTGCCAGCAGCTTAGCTAGAGGGGGTTTCAATTCACCCCTCCACTTT
clone size: -; J gene: TRBJ2-7; V gene: TRBV9; D gene: -; CDR3 protein: CASSVGDRYEQYF; CDR3 DNA: TGTGCCAGCAGCGTAGGAGACCGCTACGAGCAGTACTTC
clone size: -; J gene: TRBJ2-7; V gene: TRBV6-5; D gene: TRBD1; CDR3 protein: CASSPIRDSSNEQYF; CDR3 DNA: TGTGCCAGCAGTCCGATCCGGGACAGTTCTAACGAGCAGTACTTC
clone size: -; J gene: TRBJ1-2; V gene: TRBV4-2; D gene: -; CDR3 protein: CASSLFRWGVNGYTF; CDR3 DNA: TGTGCCAGCAGCTTGTTCCGGTGGGGAGTCAATGGCTACACCTTC
clone size: -; J gene: TRBJ1-2; V gene: TRBV6-5; D gene: -; CDR3 protein: CASSARATGPPGYTF; CDR3 DNA: TGTGCCAGCAGTGCCAGAGCGACAGGCCCGCCTGGCTACACCTTC
clone size: -; J gene: TRBJ1-2; V gene: TRBV19; D gene: -; CDR3 protein: CASSLRDRVGYTF; CDR3 DNA: TGTGCCAGTAGTCTGCGGGATAGAGTCGGCTACACCTTC
clone size: few; J gene: TRBJ2-4; V gene: TRBV6-6; D gene: TRBD1; CDR3 protein: CASSGTGAPAKNIQYF; CDR3 DNA: TGTGCCAGCAGTGGTACAGGGGCCCCAGCCAAAAACATTCAGTACTTC
clone size: -; J gene: TRBJ2-7; V gene: TRBV5-4; D gene: -; CDR3 protein: CASSFSRTNPEQYF; CDR3 DNA: TGTGCCAGCAGCTTCTCTCGGACTAATCCCGAGCAGTACTTC
clone size: few; J gene: TRBJ2-7; V gene: TRBV6-1; D gene: -; CDR3 protein: CASTTTWPRWDEQYF; CDR3 DNA: TGTGCCAGCACTACGACATGGCCCAGGTGGGACGAGCAGTACTTC
clone size: few; J gene: TRBJ2-2; V gene: TRBV6-1; D gene: -; CDR3 protein: CASSEGAGELFF; CDR3 DNA: TGTGCCAGCAGTGAGGGGGCCGGGGAGCTGTTTTTT
clone size: -; J gene: TRBJ2-1; V gene: TRBV7-2; D gene: -; CDR3 protein: CASSPGPGGGPGDEQFF; CDR3 DNA: TGTGCCAGCAGCCCTGGTCCGGGCGGGGGCCCGGGGGATGAGCAGTTCTTC
clone size: -; J gene: TRBJ1-2; V gene: TRBV13; D gene: TRBD1; CDR3 protein: CASSLEARGLYTF; CDR3 DNA: TGTGCCAGCAGCTTAGAGGCCAGGGGGTTGTACACCTTC
clone size: -; J gene: TRBJ2-7; V gene: TRBV6-1; D gene: -; CDR3 protein: CASSEALKGSTYEQYF; CDR3 DNA: TGTGCCAGCAGTGAAGCGCTAAAGGGCTCGACCTACGAGCAGTACTTC
clone size: -; J gene: TRBJ1-6; V gene: TRBV4-2; D gene: TRBD1; CDR3 protein: CASSQDGARGRSPLHF; CDR3 DNA: TGTGCCAGCAGCCAAGATGGTGCCAGGGGGCGATCACCCCTCCACTTT
clone size: once; J gene: TRBJ1-6; V gene: TRBV19; D gene: TRBD1; CDR3 protein: CASSIATGTYNSPLHF; CDR3 DNA: TGTGCCAGTAGTATAGCGACAGGGACCTATAATTCACCCCTCCACTTT
clone size: -; J gene: TRBJ1-4; V gene: TRBV27; D gene: -; CDR3 protein: CASSFGLQGEKLFF; CDR3 DNA: TGTGCCAGCAGTTTTGGCTTACAGGGAGAAAAACTGTTTTTT
clone size: -; J gene: TRBJ2-3; V gene: TRBV5-4; D gene: -; CDR3 protein: CASSWSGSASTDTQYF; CDR3 DNA: TGTGCCAGCAGTTGGAGTGGCTCTGCTAGCACAGATACGCAGTATTTT
clone size: few; J gene: TRBJ2-1; V gene: TRBV7-2; D gene: -; CDR3 protein: CASSRTNGRNEQFF; CDR3 DNA: TGTGCCAGCAGCCGGACGAATGGAAGGAATGAGCAGTTCTTC
clone size: -; J gene: TRBJ2-1; V gene: TRBV29-1; D gene: TRBD2; CDR3 protein: CSVQRGTFNEQFF; CDR3 DNA: TGCAGCGTTCAGCGGGGGACCTTCAATGAGCAGTTCTTC
clone size: -; J gene: TRBJ1-1; V gene: TRBV7-9; D gene: TRBD1; CDR3 protein: CASSPSGQMNTEAFF; CDR3 DNA: TGTGCCAGCAGCCCCTCGGGACAGATGAACACTGAAGCTTTCTTT
clone size: -; J gene: TRBJ2-5; V gene: TRBV2; D gene: -; CDR3 protein: CASSQGLVGETQYF; CDR3 DNA: TGTGCCAGCAGTCAAGGACTGGTGGGGGAGACCCAGTACTTC
clone size: -; J gene: TRBJ1-3; V gene: TRBV25-1; D gene: -; CDR3 protein: CASNPDNSGNTIYF; CDR3 DNA: TGTGCCAGCAACCCCGACAACTCTGGAAACACCATATATTTT
clone size: -; J gene: TRBJ2-5; V gene: TRBV9; D gene: TRBD2; CDR3 protein: CASSSARGVETQYF; CDR3 DNA: TGTGCCAGCAGCTCCGCGCGGGGGGTGGAGACCCAGTACTTC
clone size: -; J gene: TRBJ2-3; V gene: TRBV19; D gene: -; CDR3 protein: CASSEGSSTDTQYF; CDR3 DNA: TGTGCCAGTAGTGAGGGGTCGAGCACAGATACGCAGTATTTT
clone size: -; J gene: TRBJ1-2; V gene: TRBV19; D gene: TRBD1; CDR3 protein: CASSTIDTGVGVYGYTF; CDR3 DNA: TGTGCCAGTAGTACGATAGATACAGGGGTTGGAGTCTATGGCTACACCTTC
clone size: -; J gene: TRBJ2-1; V gene: TRBV9; D gene: TRBD2; CDR3 protein: CASSSGLAVPYNEQFF; CDR3 DNA: TGTGCCAGCAGCTCCGGACTAGCAGTACCCTACAATGAGCAGTTCTTC
clone size: -; J gene: TRBJ1-2; V gene: TRBV2; D gene: -; CDR3 protein: CASSLSLYYGYTF; CDR3 DNA: TGTGCCAGCAGCCTCTCCCTCTACTATGGCTACACCTTC
clone size: -; J gene: TRBJ2-7; V gene: TRBV6-5; D gene: -; CDR3 protein: CASSYSTGEQYF; CDR3 DNA: TGTGCCAGCAGTTACTCGACTGGAGAGCAGTACTTC
clone size: few; J gene: TRBJ1-1; V gene: TRBV25-1; D gene: -; CDR3 protein: CASSEGGPPLF; CDR3 DNA: TGTGCCAGCAGTGAAGGGGGACCCCCCTTGTTT